This TCR beta chain derives from a study of T cells after yellow fever vaccination. For the study at large: Those fractions that held only low numbers of cells were prepared using the SMART-Seq v4 Ultra Low Input RNA kit.

TCRdb redid the calling of the 5' RACE reads with MiXCR, one entry per CDR3 protein. The sample shows 150,000 to 200,000 distinct CDR3 sequences, approximately 10% of them seen only once. CDR3 size: 14 residues. Germline loops: CDR1 MNHEY, CDR2 SVGEGT. The germline V and J ends were trimmed by 5 bases and 3 bases, with 14 bases remaining between them. A few counts support this clonotype. As yet, its antigen is unknown. Findings of the study overall: Any FACS-sorted repertoire could hold abundant clonotypes that contaminate it from the bulk population. Detected again after the booster were most primary-vaccination clones, at approximately 96% CD4 and 88% CD8.

This chain joins TRBV6-2 or TRBV6-3 and TRBJ2-7; D is tentatively TRBD1 or TRBD2 (5 bases each). The source material was CD8+ T cells sorted from PBMCs, sampled 15 days after the yellow fever booster vaccination. The TCR was taken from a man between 18 and 29 years old who received the YFV17D yellow fever vaccine. The CDR3 region is CASSRDGNFYEQYF. The CDR3 DNA follows: TGTGCCAGCAGTAGGGACGGAAACTTCTACGAGCAGTACTTC.